The 26 T cell receptor beta chains listed next were all sequenced from one sample in a study of CD8+ T cells in alopecia areata. The investigators collected lesional scalp punch biopsies and peripheral blood from alopecia areata patients. Isolated RNA was reverse transcribed into cDNA used as the sequencing template. The protocol was immunoSEQ multiplex PCR, while the TCRdb copy is restricted to in-frame clones and leaves out a portion. Here the sample spans around 10,000 clones, 59% being singletons. The sample was skin, taken at week 0. All receptors come from a human donor with alopecia areata.

The chain recombines TRBV4-1 with TRBJ1-5; 8 bases align to TRBD1. CDR3 length: 15 residues. The germline V gene has CDR1 MGHRA and CDR2 YSYEKL. Trimming removed 2 bases from V and 5 bases from J; junction bases left unmatched: 5. CDR3 loop: CASSQSRGRDQPQHF. The CDR3 DNA sequence: TGCGCCAGCAGCCAAAGCAGGGGGCGCGATCAGCCCCAGCATTTT.

The rearrangement uses TRBV21-1 and TRBJ2-2; the table's D call of TRBD1 was not tested on the DNA. TRBV21-1 is a recognized pseudogene. The CDR3 has 18 residues. This chain's CDR3 is CASSSKVQKGQRTGELFF. CDR3 nucleotide sequence: TGTGCCAGCAGCTCTAAAGTTCAGAAGGGACAACGCACCGGGGAGCTGTTTTTT.

V gene TRBV7-3 combines with J gene TRBJ2-1; TRBD2 might be the D (6 bases). The V and J ends lost 5 bases and 7 bases respectively, with 12 bases between them. CDR1 SGHTA and CDR2 FQGTGA come from the germline V gene. The CDR3 extends over 13 amino acids. CDR3 residues: CASSLTSRNEQFF. The CDR3, as DNA: TGTGCCAGCAGCCTCACTAGCCGAAATGAGCAGTTCTTC.

The chain employs TRBV2 and TRBJ2-5; D remains ambiguous. Trimming left V 3 bases short and J 2 bases short, with 7 bases between. The CDR3 length is 13 residues. The germline V gene has CDR1 SNHLY and CDR2 FYNNEI. CDR3 nucleotide sequence: TGTGCCAGCAGTGATTTCTTGCAAGAGACCCAGTACTTC. Its protein product is CASSDFLQETQYF.

This clone is labeled as medium-sized. The genes are TRBV9 and TRBJ2-2; D unclear. Trimming left V 3 bases short and J 3 bases short, with 12 bases between. CDR3 length equals 15 residues. Looked up from germline, CDR1 is SGDLS and CDR2 is YYNGEE. The CDR3 DNA sequence: TGTGCCAGCAGCGAGGACGGACGGGACACCGGGGAGCTGTTTTTT. Its protein product is CASSEDGRDTGELFF. Based on the CDR3 plus reference TRBV9 and TRBJ2-2, the full variable domain is DSGVTQTPKHLITATGQRVTLRCSPRSGDLSVYWYQQSLDQGLQFLIQYYNGEERAKGNILERFSAQQFPDLHSELNLSSLELGDSALYFCASSEDGRDTGELFFGEGSRLTVL.

The table lists this clone with a count of one. The junction shows a germline mismatch at one end, possibly a read error. This chain links TRBV4-1 with TRBJ1-6; D gene ambiguous. Germline CDR1 MGHRA, CDR2 YSYEKL. CDR3 length: 16 amino acids. CDR3 residues: CASSQGGFGDNSPLHF. As DNA, the CDR3 is TGTGCCAGCAGCCAAGGCGGGTTTGGGGATAATTCACCCCTCCACTTT.

The rearrangement joins TRBV7-9 to TRBJ1-2, with D perhaps TRBD1 (6 bases). V lost 5 bases and J lost 4, with 14 bases in between. Germline V gene lookup returns CDR1 SEHNR and CDR2 FQNEAQ (reference sequence). The CDR3 has 14 amino acids. DNA for the CDR3: TGTGCCAGCAGCCACCGGGGGCGAACCTATGGCTACACCTTC. Residues: CASSHRGRTYGYTF. The full variable domain, with the rest looked up from reference TRBV7-9 and TRBJ1-2, is DTGVSQNPRHKITKRGQNVTFRCDPISEHNRLYWYRQTLGQGPEFLTYFQNEAQLEKSRLLSDRFSAERPKGSFSTLEIQRTEQGDSAMYLCASSHRGRTYGYTFGSGTRLTVV.

V usage is TRBV11-1 and J usage is TRBJ2-3, with 10 nucleotides matching TRBD2. The germline V gene encodes CDR1 SGHAT and CDR2 FQDESV (reference sequence). The CDR3 is made up of 17 amino acids. Trimming took 5 bases from V and 2 from J; bases not matched to a gene: 10. The CDR3 reads CASSPGRTSGSTDTQYF. The CDR3 DNA reads TGTGCCAGCAGCCCCGGCCGGACTAGCGGTTCCACAGATACGCAGTATTTT.

V and J are TRBV6-1 and TRBJ2-7; no clear D gene. The germline V gene encodes CDR1 MNHNS and CDR2 SASEGT. V lost 11 bases and J lost 0, with 17 bases in between. The CDR3 contains 14 residues. CDR3 bases: TGTGCCCTAACGGCGGCCAGAGGCTCCTACGAGCAGTACTTC. Translated: CALTAARGSYEQYF.

This clone was recorded only once. The rearrangement uses TRBV25-1 and TRBJ1-1, with D uncertain. This CDR3 is 17 amino acids long. CDR1 is MGHDK and CDR2 is SYGVNS in the germline V gene. The V end was cut by 3 bases, the J end by 3 bases, with 20 bases between. CDR3 bases: TGTGCCAGCAGTGACTCCCCCGGGCGGGTGACGGACACTGAAGCTTTCTTT. Translation: CASSDSPGRVTDTEAFF.

This clone came up a few times. The CDR3 sequence is CASSPWVTELQTGANVLTF. In DNA form, the CDR3 reads TGTGCCAGCAGCCCGTGGGTGACAGAACTTCAAACTGGGGCCAACGTCCTGACTTTC. The rearrangement joins TRBV7-8 to TRBJ2-6; D perhaps matches TRBD1 (5 bases). The germline V gene encodes CDR1 SGHVS and CDR2 FQNEAQ. This CDR3 spans 19 amino acids. V was pared by 5 bases and J by 2 bases, with 22 bases between.

J is TRBJ2-7 and V is TRBV6-6, with 11 bases aligning to TRBD2. This CDR3 region has 14 residues. The J segment lost 6 bases and the V segment lost 7 bases, leaving 8 bases of the junction unmatched. Germline CDR1 reads MNHNY; CDR2 reads SVGAGI (reference sequence). Here the CDR3 reads CASKQGTSGVEQYF. CDR3 DNA: TGTGCCAGCAAACAAGGGACTAGCGGAGTCGAGCAGTACTTC.

The CDR3 nucleotides read TGTGCCAGCAGCGCCAACACCTTGATGGGTGGCTACACCTTC. Its protein is CASSANTLMGGYTF. The chain joins TRBV9 to TRBJ1-2; D ambiguous. Deletions cut 3 bases from V and 7 bases from J, with 16 bases between. Germline CDR1 and CDR2: SGDLS and YYNGEE. The CDR3 is 14 residues long.

The rearrangement uses TRBV5-1 and TRBJ2-1, with 15 positions matching TRBD2. This CDR3 has 17 residues. V dropped 4 bases and J dropped 7; count of bases not matched to a gene: 9. Germline assignment: CDR1 SGHRS and CDR2 YFSETQ. CDR3 sequence: CASSPTRTSGGGNEQFF. CDR3 sequence (DNA): TGCGCCAGCAGCCCGACAAGGACTAGCGGGGGGGGAAATGAGCAGTTCTTC.

This sequence joins TRBV7-9 and TRBJ2-3; 11 nucleotides match TRBD2. Germline lookup yields CDR1 SEHNR and CDR2 FQNEAQ (reference sequence). The CDR3 covers 17 residues. Trimming took 3 bases from V and 1 from J; bases not matched to a gene: 6. For the CDR3, the DNA is TGTGCCAGCAGCTTCCAGACTAGCGGGACAGGCACAGATACGCAGTATTTT. Amino acids: CASSFQTSGTGTDTQYF.

The CDR3 is CASSFLESEQYF. The DNA of the CDR3 is TGTGCCAGCAGCTTCCTGGAGTCCGAGCAGTACTTC. The chain recombines TRBV5-4 with TRBJ2-5; D remains ambiguous. The J call is doubtful: the DNA matches TRBJ2-7 better. The CDR3 covers 12 residues. CDR1 and CDR2 from the germline V gene are SGHNT and YYREEE (reference sequence).

This chain joins TRBV5-5 and TRBJ2-1; TRBD1 aligns across 8 bases. V dropped 0 bases and J dropped 5; count of bases not matched to a gene: 4. The germline V gene has CDR1 SGHKS and CDR2 YYEKEE (reference sequence). This CDR3 is 15 amino acids long. The CDR3 DNA is TGTGCCAGCAGCTTGGTTGGACAGGGAAACAATGAGCAGTTCTTC. Its translation: CASSLVGQGNNEQFF.

J is TRBJ1-4 and V is TRBV18; D uncertain. CDR1 and CDR2 from the germline V gene are KGHSH and LQKENI. With 0 bases removed from V and 8 bases from J, the gap between germline ends came to 10 bases. The CDR3 contains 14 residues. Here the CDR3 DNA reads TGTGCCAGCTCACCACCGGAGGTGGCAGAAAAACTGTTTTTT. This codes for CASSPPEVAEKLFF.

The CDR3 sequence is CASSEYRWDRVDEQYF. CDR3 DNA sequence: TGTGCCAGCAGTGAATATAGATGGGACAGGGTGGATGAGCAGTACTTC. This chain uses TRBV25-1 with TRBJ2-7; 9 nucleotides line up with TRBD1. From germline, CDR1 is MGHDK and CDR2 SYGVNS. CDR3 length: 16 amino acids. Trimming cost V 0 bases and J 7 bases; bases outside gene matches: 10.

The chain has TRBV7-6 and TRBJ1-1, with a tentative D call TRBD1 (5 bases). CDR1 SGHVS and CDR2 FNYEAQ come from the germline V gene. The length of the CDR3 is 13 residues. V was shortened by 0 bases and J by 5 bases, with 7 bases between the two germline ends. As DNA, the CDR3 is TGTGCCAGCAGCTTAGCGTGGGGGACTGAAGCTTTCTTT. It codes for CASSLAWGTEAFF.

The rearrangement links TRBV27 to TRBJ2-7; either TRBD1 or TRBD2 may fit D (5 bases each). The germline gives CDR1 MNHEY, CDR2 SMNVEV (reference sequence). V was trimmed by 5 bases and J by 4 bases, leaving 24 bases between them. CDR3 length: 17 residues. The CDR3 protein is CASSIHRRQGFGYEQYF. The CDR3 nucleotides are TGTGCCAGCAGTATACATAGGAGGCAGGGCTTTGGGTACGAGCAGTACTTC.

J is TRBJ1-1 and V is TRBV4-1; 9 bases align to TRBD1. With 6 bases clipped from V and 1 base from J, the junction kept 9 bases outside the gene matches. Germline V gene sequence: CDR1 MGHRA, CDR2 YSYEKL. This CDR3 comprises 16 residues. The CDR3 DNA is TGCGCCAGCAGAATACAACAGGGACAGGGGAACACTGAAGCTTTCTTT. It specifies CASRIQQGQGNTEAFF.

This chain links TRBV7-9 with TRBJ1-1; 9 positions agree with TRBD1. Germline V gene sequence: CDR1 SEHNR, CDR2 FQNEAQ (reference sequence). The CDR3 is 14 residues long. Losses at the gene ends were 3 bases for V and 9 bases for J; bases not matched to a gene: 8. The CDR3 reads CASSFGQGSLKAFF. CDR3 bases: TGTGCCAGCAGCTTCGGACAGGGGAGTCTAAAAGCTTTCTTT.

This chain links TRBV5-5 with TRBJ2-1, with TRBD1 identical over 10 bases. Per germline, CDR1 SGHKS and CDR2 YYEKEE (reference sequence). The CDR3 has 16 amino acids. The junction had 11 bases not matched to a gene; V was cut back by 4 bases and J by 7 bases. CDR3 in DNA: TGTGCCAGCAGCGTCCGGGACAGGGGAGGGAGAAATGAGCAGTTCTTC. Amino acids: CASSVRDRGGRNEQFF.

This clone was seen a few times. The V call is TRBV29-1, the J call TRBJ1-2; 7 positions match TRBD1. Per germline, CDR1 SQVTM and CDR2 ANQGSEA. With 7 bases clipped from V and 0 bases from J, the junction kept 5 bases outside the gene matches. There are 13 residues in the CDR3. The CDR3 here is CSAGTVSNYGYTF. In DNA, the CDR3 is TGCAGCGCTGGGACAGTATCTAACTATGGCTACACCTTC.

The chain links TRBV29-1 to TRBJ1-4, with 11 positions matching TRBD1. Trimming took 2 bases from V and 10 from J; bases not matched to a gene: 6. The length of the CDR3 is 14 residues. The germline V gene encodes CDR1 SQVTM and CDR2 ANQGSEA. CDR3 nucleotides: TGCAGCGTTGAACCGGGACAGGGGGTGGGAAAACTGTTTTTT. It translates to CSVEPGQGVGKLFF. Together with reference TRBV29-1 and TRBJ1-4, the CDR3 gives the full variable domain: SAVISQKPSRDICQRGTSLTIQCQVDSQVTMMFWYRQQPGQSLTLIATANQGSEATYESGFVIDKFPISRPNLTFSTLTVSNMSPEDSSIYLCSVEPGQGVGKLFFGSGTQLSVL.